The clone carrying this T cell receptor beta chain occurred many times. What it binds is unknown. CDR3 length equals 13 residues. Between the trimmed V and J ends, which lost 4 bases and 9 bases, there was a span of 16 bases. From germline, CDR1 is SGHDT and CDR2 YYEEEE. Researchers built TCR beta libraries using quantitative 5'-RACE with molecular barcodes. TCRdb redid the calling of the 5' RACE reads with MiXCR, one entry per CDR3 protein. Here the sample spans around 490,000 distinct CDR3 sequences, approximately 5% being singletons. The sample comes from a study of CD8 T cells in ankylosing spondylitis. Findings of the study overall: Disease-associated clones were CD8+ and fairly uncommon in peripheral blood. Existing reports had already noted some motif variants in reactive arthritis synovial fluid and blood. It appeared that ankylosing spondylitis blood was characterized by a TCR beta motif of roughly 8 highly homologous variants. Within matched ankylosing spondylitis synovial fluid, disease-linked clones were reportedly significantly enriched.

This clonotype was sampled from a male donor with ankylosing spondylitis. What was sequenced was blood, either unsorted or a sorted T cell fraction (not recorded which). The J gene is TRBJ2-5, the V gene TRBV5-6; D possibly matches TRBD1 or TRBD2 (5 bases each). For the CDR3, the DNA is TGTGCCAGCAGCCTGAGGGGCTTAGGGGCCCAGTACTTC. Its translation is CASSLRGLGAQYF.